What follows are 4 T cell receptor beta chains derived from one specimen sequenced in a study of blood T cell repertoires in COVID-19. Repertoires were generated with immunoSEQ multiplex PCR, while TCRdb's copy carries only in-frame clones and drops some. The profile covers under 250,000 clones, with roughly 86% appearing a single time and more than 6.5% taken by the ten largest. The specimen sequenced was peripheral blood. The receptors derive from a woman between 65 and 79 years old with active or convalescent COVID-19.

This clone was observed a handful of times. The rearrangement links TRBV18 to TRBJ1-2, with 9 bases identical to TRBD1. The germline gives CDR1 KGHSH, CDR2 LQKENI. The CDR3 sequence is 14 residues long. V was pared by 6 bases and J by 8 bases, with 10 bases of the junction left unmatched. CDR3 coding DNA: TGTGCCAGCTCCCCCCGACAGGGGGTAGACGGCTACACCTTC. Residues: CASSPRQGVDGYTF.

CDR3 nucleotide sequence: TGTGCCAGCGCCATAGGGGCTAGCGGGGGGGCACGGGAGACCCAGTACTTC. Encoded protein: CASAIGASGGARETQYF. The genes are TRBV5-6 and TRBJ2-5; 12 bases match TRBD2. The length of the CDR3 is 17 residues. V lost 7 bases and J lost 5; bases outside the gene matches: 15. In germline, CDR1 is SGHDT, CDR2 YYEEEE.

The CDR3 loop is CASSRDRGEKLFF. The CDR3, as DNA: TGTGCCAGCAGCCGGGACAGGGGCGAAAAACTGTTTTTT. The chain is built from TRBV6-5 and TRBJ1-4; 10 positions match TRBD1. This CDR3 comprises 13 residues. Germline CDR1 MNHEY, CDR2 SVGAGI. The J segment lost 8 bases and the V segment lost 6 bases, leaving 3 bases of the junction unmatched.

Note on this clone: Distinct nucleotide sequences in the sample also encode this CDR3. The chain recombines TRBV5-6 with TRBJ1-2, with 12 bases lining up with TRBD1. Germline CDR1 reads SGHDT; CDR2 reads YYEEEE. With V trimmed by 4 bases and J by 4 bases, 2 bases remained unmatched. The CDR3 has 14 amino acids. The CDR3 region has the DNA TGTGCCAGCAGCCCGGGACAGGGGGCCTATGGCTACACCTTC. Encoded protein: CASSPGQGAYGYTF.